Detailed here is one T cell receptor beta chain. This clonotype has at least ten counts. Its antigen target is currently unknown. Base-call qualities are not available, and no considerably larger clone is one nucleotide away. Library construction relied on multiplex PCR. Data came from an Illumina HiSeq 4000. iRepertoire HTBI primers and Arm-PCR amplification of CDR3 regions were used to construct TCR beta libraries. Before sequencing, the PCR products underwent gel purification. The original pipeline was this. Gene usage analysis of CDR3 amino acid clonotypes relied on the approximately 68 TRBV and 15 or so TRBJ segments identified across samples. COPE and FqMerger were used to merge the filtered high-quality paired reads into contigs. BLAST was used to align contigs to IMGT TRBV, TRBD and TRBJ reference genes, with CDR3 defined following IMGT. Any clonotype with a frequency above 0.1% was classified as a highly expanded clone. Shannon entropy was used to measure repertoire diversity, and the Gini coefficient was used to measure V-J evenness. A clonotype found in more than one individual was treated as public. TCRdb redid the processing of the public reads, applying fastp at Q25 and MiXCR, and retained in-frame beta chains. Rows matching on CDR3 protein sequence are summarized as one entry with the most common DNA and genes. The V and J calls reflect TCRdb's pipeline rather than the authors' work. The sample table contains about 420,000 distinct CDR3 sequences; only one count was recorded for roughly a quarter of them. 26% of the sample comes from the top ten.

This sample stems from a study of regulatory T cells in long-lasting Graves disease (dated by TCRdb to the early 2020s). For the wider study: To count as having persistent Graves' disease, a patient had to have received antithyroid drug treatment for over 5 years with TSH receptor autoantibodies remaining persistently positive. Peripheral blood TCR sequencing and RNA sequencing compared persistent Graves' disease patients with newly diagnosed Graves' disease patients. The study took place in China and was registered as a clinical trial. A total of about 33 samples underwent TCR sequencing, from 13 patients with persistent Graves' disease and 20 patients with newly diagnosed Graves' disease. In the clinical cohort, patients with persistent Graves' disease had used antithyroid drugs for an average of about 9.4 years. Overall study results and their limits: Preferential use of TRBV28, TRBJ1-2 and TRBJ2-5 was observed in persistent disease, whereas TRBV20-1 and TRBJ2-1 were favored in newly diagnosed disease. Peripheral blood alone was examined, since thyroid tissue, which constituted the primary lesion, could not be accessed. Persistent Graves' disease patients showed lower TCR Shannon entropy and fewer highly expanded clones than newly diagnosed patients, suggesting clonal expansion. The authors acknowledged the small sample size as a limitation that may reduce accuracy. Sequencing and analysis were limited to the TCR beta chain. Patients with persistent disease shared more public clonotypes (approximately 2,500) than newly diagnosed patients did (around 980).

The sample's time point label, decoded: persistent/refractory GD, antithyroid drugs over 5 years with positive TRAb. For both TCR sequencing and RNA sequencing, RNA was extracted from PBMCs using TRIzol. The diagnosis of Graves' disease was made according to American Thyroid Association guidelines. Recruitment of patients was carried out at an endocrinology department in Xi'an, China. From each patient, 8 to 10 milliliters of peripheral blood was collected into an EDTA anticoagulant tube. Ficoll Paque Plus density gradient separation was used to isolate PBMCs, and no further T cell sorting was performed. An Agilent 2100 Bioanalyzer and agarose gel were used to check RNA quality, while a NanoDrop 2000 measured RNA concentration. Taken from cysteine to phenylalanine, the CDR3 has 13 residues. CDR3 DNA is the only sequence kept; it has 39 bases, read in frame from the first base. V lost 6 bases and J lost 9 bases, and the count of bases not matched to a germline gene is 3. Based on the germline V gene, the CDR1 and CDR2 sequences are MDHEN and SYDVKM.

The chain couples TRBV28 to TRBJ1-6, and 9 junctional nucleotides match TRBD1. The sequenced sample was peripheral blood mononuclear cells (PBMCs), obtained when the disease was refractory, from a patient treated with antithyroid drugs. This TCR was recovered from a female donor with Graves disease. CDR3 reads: CASRGQGPSPLHF. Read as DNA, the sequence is TGTGCCAGCAGGGGACAGGGTCCTTCACCCCTCCACTTT.